These 3 T cell receptor beta chains came from one sample sequenced in a study of PD-1 blockade in classical Hodgkin lymphoma. Profiled with immunoSEQ multiplex PCR; TCRdb holds only in-frame clones, not every one. The sample includes about 45,000 clones, approximately 79% of them seen just once. Brentuximab vedotin exposure varied among the patients, all of whom had relapsed after autologous stem cell transplantation. The sample consisted of peripheral blood mononuclear cells (PBMCs), taken before the second cycle of nivolumab. The receptors shown here come from a human donor with classical Hodgkin lymphoma.

This rearrangement joins TRBV18 to TRBJ1-1, with a tentative D call TRBD1 (6 bases). The CDR3 runs 14 residues. V shed 3 bases and J shed 0 bases, with 8 bases lying between them. In germline, CDR1 is KGHSH, CDR2 LQKENI. The CDR3 bases are TGTGCCAGCTCACCCGCAGGGGTGAACACTGAAGCTTTCTTT. Its protein product is CASSPAGVNTEAFF.

The chain couples TRBV5-1 to TRBJ2-5; 8 bases line up with TRBD2. Losses at the gene ends were 0 bases for V and 2 bases for J; bases not matched to a gene: 18. CDR1 and CDR2 (germline): SGHRS, YFSETQ. The CDR3 runs 20 residues. The chain's CDR3 is CASSLDLWRGESDFQETQYF. DNA for the CDR3: TGCGCCAGCAGCTTGGACTTATGGCGGGGGGAATCCGACTTTCAAGAGACCCAGTACTTC.

V is TRBV4-2 and J is TRBJ2-7, with no clear D. Germline-derived CDR1 and CDR2 are LGHNA and YNFKEQ. V was trimmed by 5 bases and J by 5 bases, leaving 7 bases between them. The CDR3 has 11 residues. CDR3 amino acids: CASSLSNEQYF. The CDR3 bases are TGTGCCAGCAGCTTGTCGAACGAGCAGTACTTC.